This TCR beta chain was found in a study of technical replicates of blood from a few donors. Some clones are missing from TCRdb's copy, which holds only in-frame ones; the method was immunoSEQ multiplex PCR. Counted here are 54,000 or so clones, 94% occurring once; the ten biggest clones make up roughly 0.22%. CDR3 size: 14 residues. Germline V gene lookup returns CDR1 SEHNR and CDR2 FQNEAQ (reference sequence). Germline trimming cut 1 base from V and 5 bases from J; bases unmatched to any gene: 4. What was sequenced was T cells isolated from PBMCs. The clonotype comes from a human donor in good health. The chain carries TRBV7-9 and TRBJ2-7, with 8 nucleotides matching TRBD2. The CDR3 DNA is TGTGCCAGCAGCTTAGGTCTAGCGGGCGACGAGCAGTACTTC. Its protein product is CASSLGLAGDEQYF.